This T cell receptor beta chain was observed in a study of metastatic and nonmetastatic thyroid tumors. Study-level points and caveats: Reportedly, malignant thyroid tumors had significantly higher TCR beta diversity than benign nodules, in blood and tumor.

Per germline, CDR1 MNHNS and CDR2 SASEGT. V was shortened by 6 bases and J by 1 base, with 13 bases between the two germline ends. The CDR3 totals 15 residues. Every patient was untreated before thyroid surgery. This clone was seen repeatedly, ten times or more. The antigen is not known. TCRdb re-called the PCR reads through MiXCR. The table has about 33,000 clones, 11% seen once; the top ten hold approximately 15%. This TCR was sampled from a female donor with papillary thyroid cancer or a benign thyroid nodule (not recorded which). Some clones in this sample may be carry-over from other donors' samples. Sequencing was done on a sample of blood. The chain employs TRBV6-1 and TRBJ1-5, with TRBD1 as a possible D gene (5 bases). CDR3 sequence reads: CASSTMDTSNQPQHF. CDR3 bases: TGTGCCAGCAGCACGATGGACACGAGCAATCAGCCCCAGCATTTT.